This TCR beta chain was sequenced during a study of somatic mutations in cytotoxic T cells in rheumatoid arthritis. Study conclusions and caveats: No correction for multiple comparisons was applied to the slight TRBV07 underrepresentation in rheumatoid arthritis patients. A single CD8+ clone exceeded 20% of CD8+ cells in about an eighth of the 65 patients. Rising age went with increasing CD8+ clonality in rheumatoid arthritis patients; healthy controls showed no such increase.

This clone was seen a few times. Its antigen remains unidentified. Generated by immunoSEQ multiplex PCR, the TCRdb table keeps only in-frame clones and is missing some. The sample contains approximately 21,000 clones, about 82% of which appear only once. This CDR3 region has 14 residues. Per the germline V gene, CDR1 is MNHEY and CDR2 is SVGAGI. V was clipped by 1 base and J by 0 bases, with 6 bases between them. This TCR came from an adult with rheumatoid arthritis. Sequencing was performed on CD8+ T cells sorted from blood. The chain joins TRBV6-5 to TRBJ1-1; D is uncertain. This CDR3 is CASSYFPLNTEAFF. The CDR3 coding sequence is TGTGCCAGCAGTTACTTTCCGCTGAACACTGAAGCTTTCTTT.